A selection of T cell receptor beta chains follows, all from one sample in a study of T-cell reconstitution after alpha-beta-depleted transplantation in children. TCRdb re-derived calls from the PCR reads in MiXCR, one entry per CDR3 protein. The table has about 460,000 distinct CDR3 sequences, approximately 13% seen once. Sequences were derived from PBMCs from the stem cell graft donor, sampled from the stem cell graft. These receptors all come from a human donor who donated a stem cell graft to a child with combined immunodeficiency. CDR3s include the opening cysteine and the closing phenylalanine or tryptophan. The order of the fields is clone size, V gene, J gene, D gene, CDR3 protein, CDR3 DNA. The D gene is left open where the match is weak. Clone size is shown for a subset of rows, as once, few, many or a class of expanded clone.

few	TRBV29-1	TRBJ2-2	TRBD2	CSVEVTGTSGGASGELFF	TGCAGCGTTGAAGTTACCGGGACTAGCGGGGGGGCAAGCGGGGAGCTGTTTTTT
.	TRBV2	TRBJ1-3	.	CASSPRGTSGNTIYF	TGTGCCAGCAGCCCGCGCGGCACGTCAGGAAACACCATATATTTT
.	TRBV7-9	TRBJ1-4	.	CASSFWRGSNEKLFF	TGTGCCAGCAGCTTTTGGAGGGGTTCTAATGAAAAACTGTTTTTT
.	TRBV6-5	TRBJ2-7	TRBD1	CASSSGGYYEQYF	TGTGCCAGCAGTTCAGGGGGATACTACGAGCAGTACTTC
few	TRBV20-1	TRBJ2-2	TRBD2	CSARGPSLSGGYTGELFF	TGCAGTGCTAGGGGGCCCTCCCTCAGCGGGGGATACACCGGGGAGCTGTTTTTT
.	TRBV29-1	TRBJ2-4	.	CSVENNLAKNIQYF	TGCAGCGTTGAAAACAATCTAGCCAAAAACATTCAGTACTTC
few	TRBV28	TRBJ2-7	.	CASSLNRVEQYF	TGTGCCAGCAGTTTAAACAGGGTCGAGCAGTACTTC
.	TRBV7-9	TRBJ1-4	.	CASILAAGRGNEKLFF	TGTGCCAGCATCTTAGCCGCAGGGCGGGGTAACGAAAAACTGTTTTTT
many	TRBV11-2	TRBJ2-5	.	CASSFGGPVGETQYF	TGTGCCAGCAGCTTCGGGGGGCCGGTGGGAGAGACCCAGTACTTC
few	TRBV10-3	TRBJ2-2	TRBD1	CAIRDTGTGATNTGELFF	TGTGCCATCCGGGATACCGGGACAGGGGCAACCAACACCGGGGAGCTGTTTTTT
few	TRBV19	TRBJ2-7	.	CASSVFQGEEQYF	TGTGCCAGTAGTGTCTTCCAGGGAGAGGAGCAGTACTTC
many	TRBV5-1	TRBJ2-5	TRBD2	CASSWGLAGYQETQYF	TGCGCCAGCAGCTGGGGACTAGCGGGGTACCAAGAGACCCAGTACTTC
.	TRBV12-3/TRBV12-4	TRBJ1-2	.	CASSPAPDIYGYTF	TGTGCCAGCAGTCCCGCGCCGGACATCTATGGCTACACCTTC
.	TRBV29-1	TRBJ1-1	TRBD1	CSVGHRGELEVFF	TGCAGCGTGGGCCACAGGGGTGAACTAGAAGTTTTCTTT
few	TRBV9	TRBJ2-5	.	CASSWHARDNQETQYF	TGTGCCAGCAGCTGGCATGCCCGGGACAACCAAGAGACCCAGTACTTC
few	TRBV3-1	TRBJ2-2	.	CASSQIQAAGAGELFF	TGTGCCAGCAGCCAAATCCAGGCCGCAGGCGCCGGGGAGCTGTTTTTT
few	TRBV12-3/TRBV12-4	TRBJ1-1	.	CASSLEGLHTEAFF	TGTGCCAGCAGTTTGGAGGGTCTGCACACTGAAGCTTTCTTT
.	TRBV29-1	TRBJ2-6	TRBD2	CSVEVREGRSGANVLTF	TGCAGCGTTGAAGTAAGGGAGGGCCGCTCTGGGGCCAACGTCCTGACTTTC